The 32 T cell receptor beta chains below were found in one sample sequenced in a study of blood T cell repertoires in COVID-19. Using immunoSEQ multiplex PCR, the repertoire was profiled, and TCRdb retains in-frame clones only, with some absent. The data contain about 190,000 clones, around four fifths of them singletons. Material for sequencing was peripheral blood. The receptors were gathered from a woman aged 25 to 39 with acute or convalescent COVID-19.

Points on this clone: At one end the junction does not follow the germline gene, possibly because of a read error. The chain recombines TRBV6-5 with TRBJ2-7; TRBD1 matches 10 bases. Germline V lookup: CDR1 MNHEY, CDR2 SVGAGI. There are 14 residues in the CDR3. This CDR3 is CASSRDRGVNEQCF. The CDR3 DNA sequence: TGTGCCAGCAGCCGGGACAGGGGTGTGAACGAGCAGTGCTTC.

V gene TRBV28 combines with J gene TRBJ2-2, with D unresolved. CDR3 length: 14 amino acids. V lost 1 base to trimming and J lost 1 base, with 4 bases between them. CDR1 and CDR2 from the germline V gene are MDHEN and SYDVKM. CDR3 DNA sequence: TGTGCCAGCAGTTTATTCGGGAACACCGGGGAGCTGTTTTTT. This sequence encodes CASSLFGNTGELFF.

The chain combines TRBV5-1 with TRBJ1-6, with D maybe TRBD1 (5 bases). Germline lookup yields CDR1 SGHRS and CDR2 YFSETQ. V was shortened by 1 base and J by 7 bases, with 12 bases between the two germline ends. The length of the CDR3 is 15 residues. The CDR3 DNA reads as TGCGCCAGCAGCTTGAGCCAGGGCTCCAATTCACCCCTCCACTTT. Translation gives CASSLSQGSNSPLHF.

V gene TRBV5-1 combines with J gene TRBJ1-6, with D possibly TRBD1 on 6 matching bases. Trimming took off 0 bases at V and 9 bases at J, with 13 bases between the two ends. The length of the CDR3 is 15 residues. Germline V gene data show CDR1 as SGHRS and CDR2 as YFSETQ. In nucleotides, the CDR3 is TGCGCCAGCAGCTTGGAAGGGGGTATTGGTTCACCCCTCCACTTT. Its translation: CASSLEGGIGSPLHF.

CDR3 sequence reads: CASSLANGRNTEAFF. As DNA, the CDR3 is TGCGCCAGCAGCTTGGCCAACGGGAGGAACACTGAAGCTTTCTTT. The rearrangement links TRBV5-1 to TRBJ1-1, with unresolved D. CDR3 length equals 15 residues. Trimming left V 0 bases short and J 1 base short, with 10 bases between. Looked up from germline, CDR1 is SGHRS and CDR2 is YFSETQ. The full variable domain, with the rest looked up from reference TRBV5-1 and TRBJ1-1, is KAGVTQTPRYLIKTRGQQVTLSCSPISGHRSVSWYQQTPGQGLQFLFEYFSETQRNKGNFPGRFSGRQFSNSRSEMNVSTLELGDSALYLCASSLANGRNTEAFFGQGTRLTVV.

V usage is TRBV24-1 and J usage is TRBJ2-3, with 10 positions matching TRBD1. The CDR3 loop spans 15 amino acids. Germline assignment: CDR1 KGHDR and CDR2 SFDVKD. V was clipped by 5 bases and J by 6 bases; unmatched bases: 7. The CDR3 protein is CATSAGQGVWDTQYF. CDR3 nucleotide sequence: TGTGCCACCAGTGCCGGACAGGGGGTTTGGGATACGCAGTATTTT.

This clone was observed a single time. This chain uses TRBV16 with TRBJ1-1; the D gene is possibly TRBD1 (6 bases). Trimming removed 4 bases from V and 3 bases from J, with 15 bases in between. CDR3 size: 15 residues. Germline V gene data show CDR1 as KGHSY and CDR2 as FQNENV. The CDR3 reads CASSRRQDSHTEAFF. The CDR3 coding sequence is TGTGCCAGCAGCCGGCGACAGGACAGTCACACTGAAGCTTTCTTT.

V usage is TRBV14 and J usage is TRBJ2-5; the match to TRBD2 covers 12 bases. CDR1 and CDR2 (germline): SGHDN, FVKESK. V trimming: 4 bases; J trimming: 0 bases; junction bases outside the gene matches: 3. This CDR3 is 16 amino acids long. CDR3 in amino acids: CASSPRTSGNQETQYF. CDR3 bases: TGTGCCAGCAGCCCCAGGACTAGCGGGAACCAAGAGACCCAGTACTTC.

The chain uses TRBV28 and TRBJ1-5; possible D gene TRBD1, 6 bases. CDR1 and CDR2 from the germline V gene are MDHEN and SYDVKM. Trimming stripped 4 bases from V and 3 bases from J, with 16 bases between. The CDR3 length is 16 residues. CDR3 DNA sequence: TGTGCCAGCAGTTCATTATTAGGGGGAGACAATCAGCCCCAGCATTTT. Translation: CASSSLLGGDNQPQHF. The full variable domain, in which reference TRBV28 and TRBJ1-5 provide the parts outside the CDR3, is DVKVTQSSRYLVKRTGEKVFLECVQDMDHENMFWYRQDPGLGLRLIYFSYDVKMKEKGDIPEGYSVSREKKERFSLILESASTNQTSMYLCASSSLLGGDNQPQHFGDGTRLSIL.

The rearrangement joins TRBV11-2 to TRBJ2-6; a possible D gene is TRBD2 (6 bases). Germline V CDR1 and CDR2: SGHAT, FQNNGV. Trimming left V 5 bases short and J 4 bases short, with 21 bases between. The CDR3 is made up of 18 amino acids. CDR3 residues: CASSPWRPWGDGANVLTF. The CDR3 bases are TGTGCCAGCAGCCCCTGGCGCCCGTGGGGGGACGGGGCCAACGTCCTGACTTTC.

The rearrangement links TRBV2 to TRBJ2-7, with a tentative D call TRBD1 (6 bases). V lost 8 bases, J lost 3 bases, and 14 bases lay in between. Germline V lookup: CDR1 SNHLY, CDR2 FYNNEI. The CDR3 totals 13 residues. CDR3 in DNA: TGTGCCAGCGCTATGGACAGAGACTACGAGCAGTACTTC. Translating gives CASAMDRDYEQYF.

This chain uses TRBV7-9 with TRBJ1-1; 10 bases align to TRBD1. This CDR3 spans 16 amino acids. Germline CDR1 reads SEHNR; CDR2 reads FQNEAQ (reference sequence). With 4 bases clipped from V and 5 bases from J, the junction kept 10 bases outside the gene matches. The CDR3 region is CASSSTPGQGRTEAFF. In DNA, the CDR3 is TGTGCCAGCAGCTCAACTCCGGGACAGGGGAGGACTGAAGCTTTCTTT.

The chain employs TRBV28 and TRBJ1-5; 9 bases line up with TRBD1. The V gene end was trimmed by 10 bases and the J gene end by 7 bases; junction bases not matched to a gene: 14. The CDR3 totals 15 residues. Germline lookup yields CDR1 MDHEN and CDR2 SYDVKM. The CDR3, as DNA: TGTGCCATCAACGGCCAGACAGGGGGGAACCAGCCCCAGCATTTT. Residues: CAINGQTGGNQPQHF.

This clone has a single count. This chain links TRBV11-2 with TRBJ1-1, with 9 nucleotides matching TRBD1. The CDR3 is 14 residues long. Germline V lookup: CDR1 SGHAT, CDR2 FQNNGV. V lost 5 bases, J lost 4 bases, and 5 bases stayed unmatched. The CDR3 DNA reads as TGTGCCAGCAGCGCCGGACAGGGGACCACTGAAGCTTTCTTT. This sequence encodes CASSAGQGTTEAFF.

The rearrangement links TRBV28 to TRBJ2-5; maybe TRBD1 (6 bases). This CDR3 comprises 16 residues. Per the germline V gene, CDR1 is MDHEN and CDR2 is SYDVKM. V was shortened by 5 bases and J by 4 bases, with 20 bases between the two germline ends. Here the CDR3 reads CASSPLQGLTRETQYF. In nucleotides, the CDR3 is TGTGCCAGCAGTCCCTTACAGGGCCTTACGCGAGAGACCCAGTACTTC.

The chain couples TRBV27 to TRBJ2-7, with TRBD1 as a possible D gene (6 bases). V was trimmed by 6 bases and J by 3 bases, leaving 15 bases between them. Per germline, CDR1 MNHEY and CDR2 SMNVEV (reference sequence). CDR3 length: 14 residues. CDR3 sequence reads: CASRGGQRNYEQYF. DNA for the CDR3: TGTGCCAGCAGAGGCGGACAGCGTAACTACGAGCAGTACTTC.

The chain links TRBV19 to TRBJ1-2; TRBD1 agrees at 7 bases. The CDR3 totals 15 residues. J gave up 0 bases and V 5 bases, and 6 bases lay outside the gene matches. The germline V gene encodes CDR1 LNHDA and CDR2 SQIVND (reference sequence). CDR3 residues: CASSPGTAANYGYTF. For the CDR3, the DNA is TGTGCCAGTAGTCCCGGGACAGCTGCTAACTATGGCTACACCTTC.

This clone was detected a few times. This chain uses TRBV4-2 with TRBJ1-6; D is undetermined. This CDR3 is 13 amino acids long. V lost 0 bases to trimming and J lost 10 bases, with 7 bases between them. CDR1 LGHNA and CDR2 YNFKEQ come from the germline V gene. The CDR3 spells CASSQDRGSPLHF. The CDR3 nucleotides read TGTGCCAGCAGCCAAGATCGGGGATCACCCCTCCACTTT.

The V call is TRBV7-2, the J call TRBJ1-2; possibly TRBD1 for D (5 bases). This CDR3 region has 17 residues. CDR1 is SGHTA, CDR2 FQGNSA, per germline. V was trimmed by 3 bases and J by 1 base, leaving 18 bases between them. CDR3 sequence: CASSLFGTPKGNYGYTF. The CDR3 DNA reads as TGTGCCAGCAGCTTGTTTGGGACTCCAAAGGGTAACTATGGCTACACCTTC.

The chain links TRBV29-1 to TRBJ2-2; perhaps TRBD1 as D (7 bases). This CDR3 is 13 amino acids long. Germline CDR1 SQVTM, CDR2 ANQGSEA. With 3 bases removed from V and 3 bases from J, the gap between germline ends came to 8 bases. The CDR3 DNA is TGCAGCGTTGACAGGGGGGACACCGGGGAGCTGTTTTTT. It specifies CSVDRGDTGELFF.

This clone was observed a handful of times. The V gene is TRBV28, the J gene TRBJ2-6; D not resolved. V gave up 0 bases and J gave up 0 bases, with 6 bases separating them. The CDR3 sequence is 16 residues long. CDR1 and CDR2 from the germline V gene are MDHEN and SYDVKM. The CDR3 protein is CASSLWSDSGANVLTF. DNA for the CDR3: TGTGCCAGCAGTTTATGGAGTGACTCTGGGGCCAACGTCCTGACTTTC.

In nucleotides, the CDR3 is TGTGCCAGCAGTTTGACGACAGGGGGGGCGGCTTTCTTT. It encodes CASSLTTGGAAFF. The rearrangement uses TRBV12-3 or TRBV12-4 and TRBJ1-1, with 9 bases identical to TRBD1. Losses at the gene ends were 3 bases for V and 11 bases for J; bases not matched to a gene: 7. The CDR3 contains 13 residues.

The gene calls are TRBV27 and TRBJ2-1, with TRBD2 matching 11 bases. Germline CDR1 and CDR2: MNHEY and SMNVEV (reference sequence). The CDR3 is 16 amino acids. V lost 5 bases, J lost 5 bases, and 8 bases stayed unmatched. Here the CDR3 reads CASSVRSGLADNEQFF. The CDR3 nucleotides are TGTGCCAGCAGTGTCCGTTCGGGACTAGCGGACAATGAGCAGTTCTTC.

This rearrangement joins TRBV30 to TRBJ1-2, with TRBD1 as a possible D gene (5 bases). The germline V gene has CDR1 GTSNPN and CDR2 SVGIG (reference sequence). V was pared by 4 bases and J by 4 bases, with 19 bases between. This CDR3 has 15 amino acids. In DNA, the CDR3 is TGTGCCTGGAAGATGGGGGGAGCCCAACCCTATGGCTACACCTTC. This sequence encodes CAWKMGGAQPYGYTF.

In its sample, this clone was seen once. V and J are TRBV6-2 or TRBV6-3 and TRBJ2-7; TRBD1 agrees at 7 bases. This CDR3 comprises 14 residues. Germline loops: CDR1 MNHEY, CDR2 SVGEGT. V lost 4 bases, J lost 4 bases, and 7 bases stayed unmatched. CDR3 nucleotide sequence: TGTGCCAGCAGTTTTGGGACAGAGGTTTACGAGCAGTACTTC. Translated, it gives CASSFGTEVYEQYF.

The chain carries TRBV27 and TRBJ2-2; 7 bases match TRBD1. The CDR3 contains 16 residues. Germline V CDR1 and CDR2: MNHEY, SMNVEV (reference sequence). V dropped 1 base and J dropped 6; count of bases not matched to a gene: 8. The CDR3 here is CASSLLGGSYSGELFF. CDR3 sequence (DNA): TGTGCCAGCAGTTTATTAGGGGGCAGCTACTCCGGGGAGCTGTTTTTT.

The CDR3 DNA sequence: TGTGCCAGCAGTCAGACTAGCGGGAAACGTTACGAGCAGTACTTC. Translated, it gives CASSQTSGKRYEQYF. This chain links TRBV14 with TRBJ2-7; TRBD2 matches 11 bases. V shed 6 bases, J shed 4 bases, and the junction held 8 bases outside the gene matches. Germline CDR1 is SGHDN and CDR2 is FVKESK. There are 15 residues in the CDR3.

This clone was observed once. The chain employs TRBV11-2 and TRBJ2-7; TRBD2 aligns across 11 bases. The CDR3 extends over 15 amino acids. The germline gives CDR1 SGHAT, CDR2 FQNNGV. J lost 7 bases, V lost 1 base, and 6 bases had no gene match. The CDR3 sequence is CASSLGGLAVLEQYF. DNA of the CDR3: TGTGCCAGCAGCTTAGGGGGACTAGCGGTCTTGGAGCAGTACTTC.

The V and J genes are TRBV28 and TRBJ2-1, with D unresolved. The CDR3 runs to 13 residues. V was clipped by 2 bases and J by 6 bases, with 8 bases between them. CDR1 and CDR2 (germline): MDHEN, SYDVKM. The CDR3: CASSLKYSNEQFF. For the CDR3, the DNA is TGTGCCAGCAGTTTAAAGTACAGCAATGAGCAGTTCTTC.

The CDR3 nucleotides are TGTGCCAGCAGTGAAAGGGGATCGGCAGATACGCAGTATTTT. This gives the protein CASSERGSADTQYF. J is TRBJ2-3 and V is TRBV6-4, with D perhaps TRBD1 (5 bases). V lost 3 bases to trimming and J lost 4 bases, with 11 bases between them. The CDR3 runs 14 residues. The germline V gene encodes CDR1 MRHNA and CDR2 SNTAGT.

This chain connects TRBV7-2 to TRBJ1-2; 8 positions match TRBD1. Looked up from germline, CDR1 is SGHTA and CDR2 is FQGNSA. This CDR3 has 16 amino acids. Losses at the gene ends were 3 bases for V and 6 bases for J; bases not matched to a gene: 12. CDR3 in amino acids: CASSFDAGGGLDGYTF. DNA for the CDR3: TGTGCCAGCAGCTTTGATGCAGGGGGCGGATTAGATGGCTACACCTTC.

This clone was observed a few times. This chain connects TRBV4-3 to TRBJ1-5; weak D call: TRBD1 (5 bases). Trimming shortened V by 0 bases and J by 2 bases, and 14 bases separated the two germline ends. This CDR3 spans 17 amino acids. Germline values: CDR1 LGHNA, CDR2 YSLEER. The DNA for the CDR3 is TGCGCCAGCAGCCAAGAGCGGACCAGGGCGGGCAATCAGCCCCAGCATTTT. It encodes CASSQERTRAGNQPQHF.